This is a list of T cell receptor beta chains from one sample in a study of T cell repertoires in cytomegalovirus infection. A single record per CDR3 protein comes from TCRdb applying MiXCR to the reads. The data show around 800,000 distinct CDR3 sequences, with about 33% seen just once and about an eighth held by the top ten. The antigens of these receptors remain unknown. Here the sequenced sample was cultured CD8+ T cells from PBMCs, taken from culture after CMV antigen stimulation. Source of these receptors: a human donor in good health (CMV status not recorded). Some clones in this sample may be carry-over from other donors' samples. Both conserved end residues are part of each CDR3.

TRBV7-9,TRBJ2-3,14,CASSHYRGGVTQYF
TRBV12-3/TRBV12-4,TRBJ1-2,12,CASKLTLYGYTF
TRBV6-8,TRBJ2-2,20,CASSSSTFKTGRANTGELFF
TRBV10-2,TRBJ2-3,16,CASSDSSGGAPDTQYF
TRBV29-1,TRBJ2-1,14,CSDLRTGRFDEQFF
TRBV4-1,TRBJ2-3,14,CASSQDVAGDTQYF
TRBV7-9,TRBJ2-5,15,CASSSRAGGQETQYF
TRBV20-1,TRBJ2-3,18,CSARARGVRWKDTDTQYF
TRBV28,TRBJ2-3,15,CASSFTGVFTDTQYF
TRBV9,TRBJ2-1,16,CASSPPGLISYNEQFF
TRBV7-2,TRBJ2-5,14,CASSFLAGDETQYF
TRBV7-2,TRBJ1-6,14,CASSLAGPFSPLHF
TRBV7-2,TRBJ2-1,14,CASSAPSGDNEQFF
TRBV27,TRBJ2-1,14,CASSLPDPYNEQFF
TRBV29-1,TRBJ2-3,15,CSVEDRGGRADTQYF
TRBV5-4,TRBJ1-2,16,CASSDKPGQGVNGYTF
TRBV7-8,TRBJ2-2,15,CASSSERIPGLELFF
TRBV12-3/TRBV12-4,TRBJ1-1,14,CASSRRGKNTEAFF
TRBV6-5,TRBJ2-3,15,CASSFTSDLTDTQYF
TRBV5-4,TRBJ2-5,17,CASSPGQGGKGEETQYF
TRBV7-2,TRBJ2-3,16,CASSPRREVGADTQYF
TRBV7-2,TRBJ2-3,18,CASSLVVSSGGAADTQYF
TRBV15,TRBJ2-4,19,CATSRGNVGGLAGKNIQYF
TRBV5-3,TRBJ2-1,16,CASSLSYTGTSDEQFF
TRBV7-6,TRBJ1-1,15,CASSSTGVMNTEAFF
TRBV4-1,TRBJ1-3,14,CASSFGIGGNTIYF
TRBV6-2/TRBV6-3,TRBJ2-5,15,CASGIQRGPGETQYF
TRBV7-8,TRBJ2-1,13,CASSLVTWGEQFF
TRBV2,TRBJ2-5,14,CASSDSGLGGTQYF
TRBV6-2/TRBV6-3,TRBJ1-2,13,CASSYESGYGYTF
TRBV12-3/TRBV12-4,TRBJ1-2,16,CASSFSRGGMVDGYTF
TRBV10-3,TRBJ2-3,19,CAINPGLAGGRLGTDTQYF
TRBV7-9,TRBJ2-7,13,CASSFPWTYEQYF
TRBV6-1,TRBJ2-1,12,CATLRTDNEQFF
TRBV28,TRBJ1-2,14,CASSYQGTNYGYTF
TRBV11-2,TRBJ2-2,16,CASSSASGPNTGELFF
TRBV20-1,TRBJ1-1,17,CSARTLDRTKRNTEAFF
TRBV2,TRBJ2-1,17,CASSEQGGRVINNEQFF
TRBV29-1,TRBJ1-2,12,CSVIQSDYGYTF
TRBV7-2,TRBJ2-5,15,CASSLGIAGGETQYF
TRBV19,TRBJ2-1,15,CASSRSLAENNEQFF
TRBV7-8,TRBJ1-1,11,CASSWRTEAFF
TRBV10-3,TRBJ1-2,11,CAIRRTSGYTF
TRBV6-5,TRBJ1-2,15,CASSHPGLLNYGYTF
TRBV6-5,TRBJ2-2,15,CASSYGQGAFGELFF
TRBV12-5,TRBJ2-7,13,CASSGTGPSEQYF
TRBV5-5,TRBJ1-2,15,CASSQGQGEDFGYTF
TRBV7-9,TRBJ2-1,14,CASSLGWSENEQFF
TRBV27,TRBJ1-2,14,CASSQTGGWSGYTF
TRBV7-2,TRBJ2-5,17,CASSLSRTSGYQETQYF